This T cell receptor beta chain was found in a study of blood T cells in healthy people across ages. The CDR3 is made up of 14 amino acids. Germline values: CDR1 SNHLY, CDR2 FYNNEI. V dropped 6 bases and J dropped 0 bases, with 9 bases sitting between them. The table lists this clonotype with a few counts. The second PCR ran roughly 6 to 11 cycles with a sample-barcoded 5' primer and J-beta primers. TCRdb passed the 5' RACE reads through MiXCR, listing each CDR3 protein once. The data hold fewer than 700,000 distinct CDR3 sequences, with about 43% observed a single time. This sequence joins TRBV2 and TRBJ2-1, with TRBD2 as a possible D gene (5 bases). Specimen: blood. The origin of this receptor is an elderly man in good health. CDR3 loop: CASRVGSSYNEQFF. CDR3 nucleotides: TGTGCCAGCAGGGTGGGGAGCTCCTACAATGAGCAGTTCTTC.